One sample yielded the 7 T cell receptor beta chains listed below, sequenced in a study of cytomegalovirus exposure and HLA in healthy donors (dated by TCRdb to 2017 to 2019). Libraries were constructed by the immunoSEQ multiplex PCR assay. For the multiplex PCR, a mixture combining 60 forward primers for TCR Vbeta segments and 13 reverse primers for TCR Jbeta segments was used. TCRdb retrieved this table from immuneACCESS and kept in-frame rearrangements only. Not all clones are present; in checked studies, unresolved V genes account for under half, and no reason is known for the remainder. Counted in this sample were about 160,000 clones; about 81% of them appeared once. The ten biggest clones cover about 1.9% of the sample. What was sequenced was PBMCs. These receptors all stem from a woman aged 18-29 years in good health and CMV-seronegative.

The rearrangement links TRBV29-1 to TRBJ2-2; 8 nucleotides line up with TRBD1. This CDR3 has 15 amino acids. Germline trimming cut 3 bases from V and 6 bases from J; bases unmatched to any gene: 9. Germline assignment: CDR1 SQVTM and CDR2 ANQGSEA. The CDR3 bases are TGCAGCGTTGAGGGCAGGGGGCGGCGACCCGGGGAGCTGTTTTTT. Its protein product is CSVEGRGRRPGELFF.

This sequence joins TRBV6-1 and TRBJ1-4, with D hard to call. Germline CDR1 and CDR2: MNHNS and SASEGT. Trimming took 3 bases from V and 8 from J, leaving 7 bases between them. The CDR3 is made up of 12 amino acids. The chain's CDR3 is CASSDRGEKLFF. CDR3 sequence (DNA): TGTGCCAGCAGTGATCGGGGAGAAAAACTGTTTTTT.

This clone was recorded only once. The J gene is TRBJ2-2, the V gene TRBV5-1; TRBD2 is a possible D gene (6 bases). V gave up 0 bases and J gave up 0 bases, with 9 bases separating them. CDR1 is SGHRS, CDR2 YFSETQ, per germline. This CDR3 is built from 16 residues. The CDR3 DNA follows: TGCGCCAGCAGCTTGGATGAGCGGGCGAACACCGGGGAGCTGTTTTTT. Translated: CASSLDERANTGELFF. The full variable domain, in which reference TRBV5-1 and TRBJ2-2 provide the parts outside the CDR3, is KAGVTQTPRYLIKTRGQQVTLSCSPISGHRSVSWYQQTPGQGLQFLFEYFSETQRNKGNFPGRFSGRQFSNSRSEMNVSTLELGDSALYLCASSLDERANTGELFFGEGSRLTVL.

The genes are TRBV6-5 and TRBJ2-7; tentative D call: TRBD1 (5 bases). This CDR3 is built from 13 residues. Germline V gene sequence: CDR1 MNHEY, CDR2 SVGAGI. Between the trimmed V and J ends, which lost 7 bases and 3 bases, there was a span of 13 bases. The CDR3 DNA reads as TGTGCCAGCACCCTGGGGCCCCTCTACGAGCAGTACTTC. It encodes CASTLGPLYEQYF.

The genes are TRBV18 and TRBJ1-5; D remains ambiguous. The CDR3 has 13 residues. Per the germline V gene, CDR1 is KGHSH and CDR2 is LQKENI. The V gene lost 2 bases and the J gene lost 5 bases, with 7 bases spanning the gap. CDR3 bases: TGTGCCAGCTCACCATCTGAGGATCAGCCCCAGCATTTT. Translating gives CASSPSEDQPQHF.

In the case of this clone: One end of the junction does not line up with germline, which may come from a read error. Other DNA sequences from this sample encode an identical CDR3 as well. V and J are TRBV9 and TRBJ1-1; 9 positions match TRBD1. Germline CDR1 and CDR2: SGDLS and YYNGEE. The CDR3 contains 17 residues. The CDR3 reads CASSAGQGKTWNTEAFF. The CDR3 DNA is TGTGCCAGCAGCGCGGGACAGGGCAAAACCTGGAACACTGAAGCCTTCTTT.

DNA for the CDR3: TGTGCCAGCGCCGACGACAGGGGATCTTCGCCCCAGCATTTT. It translates to CASADDRGSSPQHF. The chain has TRBV27 and TRBJ1-5; 8 bases are a match to TRBD1. This CDR3 spans 14 amino acids. Trimming at V came to 8 bases and at J to 9 bases, leaving 12 bases not matched to a gene. Germline lookup yields CDR1 MNHEY and CDR2 SMNVEV (reference sequence).